This is a list of T cell receptor beta chains from one sample in a study of CD8 T cell repertoires and HIV-1 epitope variants. These receptors are not linked to any known antigen. Sequencing was performed with immunoSEQ multiplex PCR; in TCRdb, only in-frame clones are kept and a portion is missing. The repertoire includes roughly 1,100 clones, around 70% of them detected once, and around 42% sits in the top ten. Sequencing was carried out using cultured CD8+ T cells derived from PBMCs. The source of these receptors is a male donor with HIV. CDR3s include the opening cysteine and the closing phenylalanine or tryptophan. The D gene is left open where the match is weak. Some rows have no size entry. The others give once, few or many, or a class for an expanded clone.

v_call: TRBV6-4; clone_size: few; d_call: TRBD1; cdr3_length: 14; j_call: TRBJ2-3; cdr3_nt: TGTGCCAGCAGTGAAGAGGGGGCGGCAGATACGCAGTATTTT; cdr3_aa: CASSEEGAADTQYF
v_call: TRBV5-1; clone_size: NA; d_call: NA; cdr3_length: 14; j_call: TRBJ1-1; cdr3_nt: TGCGCCAGCAGCTTGGTTGGAAGGGGCACTGAAGCTTTCTTT; cdr3_aa: CASSLVGRGTEAFF
v_call: TRBV6-1; clone_size: few; d_call: NA; cdr3_length: 12; j_call: TRBJ2-7; cdr3_nt: TGTGCCAGCAGTCCGACTGATTACGAGCAGTACTTC; cdr3_aa: CASSPTDYEQYF
v_call: TRBV6-4; clone_size: NA; d_call: TRBD2; cdr3_length: 15; j_call: TRBJ2-1; cdr3_nt: TGTGCCAGCAGTGATACTAGCGGGGGGGCCGATGAGCAGTTCTTC; cdr3_aa: CASSDTSGGADEQFF
v_call: TRBV30; clone_size: NA; d_call: NA; cdr3_length: 13; j_call: TRBJ1-2; cdr3_nt: TGTGCCTGGAGTGTACCAGGGTGGAGTGGCTACACCTTC; cdr3_aa: CAWSVPGWSGYTF
v_call: TRBV27; clone_size: NA; d_call: TRBD2; cdr3_length: 15; j_call: TRBJ2-7; cdr3_nt: TGTGCCAGCAGTTTATACCTAGCGGGGGGCTACGAGCAGTACTTC; cdr3_aa: CASSLYLAGGYEQYF
v_call: TRBV29-1; clone_size: NA; d_call: TRBD1; cdr3_length: 14; j_call: TRBJ2-1; cdr3_nt: TGCAGCGTTGACCACTGGGACAGGTACAATGAGCAGTTCTTC; cdr3_aa: CSVDHWDRYNEQFF
v_call: TRBV2; clone_size: NA; d_call: NA; cdr3_length: 13; j_call: TRBJ2-5; cdr3_nt: TGTGCCAGCAGTCCAGGAGCACAAGAGACCCAGTACTTC; cdr3_aa: CASSPGAQETQYF
v_call: TRBV2; clone_size: large; d_call: NA; cdr3_length: 14; j_call: TRBJ2-1; cdr3_nt: TGTGCCAGCAGTGAGGGGGGGACATTGAATGAGCAGTTCTTC; cdr3_aa: CASSEGGTLNEQFF
v_call: TRBV7-8; clone_size: large; d_call: TRBD1; cdr3_length: 16; j_call: TRBJ2-1; cdr3_nt: TGTGCCAGCAGCTTAGCGGGACAGGGCTCCTACAATGAGCAGTTCTTC; cdr3_aa: CASSLAGQGSYNEQFF
v_call: TRBV6-6; clone_size: NA; d_call: NA; cdr3_length: 13; j_call: TRBJ1-1; cdr3_nt: TGTGCCAGCAGTTACCTGCGGGAGGGCGAAGCTTTCTTT; cdr3_aa: CASSYLREGEAFF
v_call: TRBV6-6; clone_size: NA; d_call: TRBD1; cdr3_length: 16; j_call: TRBJ2-5; cdr3_nt: TGTGCCAGCAGTCAGGGACAGGGGGCGTTTTCCGAGACCCAGTACTTC; cdr3_aa: CASSQGQGAFSETQYF
v_call: TRBV13; clone_size: NA; d_call: NA; cdr3_length: 16; j_call: TRBJ1-1; cdr3_nt: TGTGCCAGCAGCTTAGGCCAAACCCTCTGGGACACTGAAGCTTTCTTT; cdr3_aa: CASSLGQTLWDTEAFF
v_call: TRBV12-1; clone_size: NA; d_call: NA; cdr3_length: 18; j_call: TRBJ1-4; cdr3_nt: TGTGCCAGCAGCTTTGGCGGACCGAACCCAGCAACTAATGAAAAACTGTTTTTT; cdr3_aa: CASSFGGPNPATNEKLFF
v_call: TRBV4-2; clone_size: NA; d_call: NA; cdr3_length: 16; j_call: TRBJ1-1; cdr3_nt: TGTGCCAGCAGCCAAGATCGGGGGCAGTTCGGCGCTGAAGCTTTCTTT; cdr3_aa: CASSQDRGQFGAEAFF
v_call: TRBV28; clone_size: NA; d_call: TRBD2; cdr3_length: 16; j_call: TRBJ2-1; cdr3_nt: TGTGCCAGCAGTGGGTTCGGCGGGAGCTCCTACAATGAGCAGTTCTTC; cdr3_aa: CASSGFGGSSYNEQFF
v_call: TRBV7-2; clone_size: NA; d_call: NA; cdr3_length: 13; j_call: TRBJ2-7; cdr3_nt: TGTGCCAGCAGCTTAGACTGGGCCTACGAGCAGTACTTC; cdr3_aa: CASSLDWAYEQYF
v_call: TRBV7-3; clone_size: once; d_call: NA; cdr3_length: 15; j_call: TRBJ2-1; cdr3_nt: TGTGCCAGCAGTTGGAGACAGAGCTCCTACAATGAGCAGTTCTTC; cdr3_aa: CASSWRQSSYNEQFF
v_call: TRBV5-1; clone_size: NA; d_call: TRBD2; cdr3_length: 17; j_call: TRBJ2-1; cdr3_nt: TGCGCCAGCAGCGGGACTAGCGGGAGGGCCGTGTTTAATGAGCAGTTCTTC; cdr3_aa: CASSGTSGRAVFNEQFF
v_call: TRBV19; clone_size: NA; d_call: TRBD1; cdr3_length: 15; j_call: TRBJ2-6; cdr3_nt: TGTGCCAGTGGGACAGGGGGCTCTGGGGCCAACGTCCTGACTTTC; cdr3_aa: CASGTGGSGANVLTF
v_call: TRBV15; clone_size: NA; d_call: NA; cdr3_length: 16; j_call: TRBJ2-1; cdr3_nt: TGTGCCACCAGCAGAGATCCGGGGATGGGGTCACATGAGCAGTTCTTC; cdr3_aa: CATSRDPGMGSHEQFF
v_call: TRBV21-1; clone_size: few; d_call: NA; cdr3_length: 13; j_call: TRBJ2-7; cdr3_nt: TGTGCCAGCAGCAAAGTGGGGTTCTACGAGCAGTACTTC; cdr3_aa: CASSKVGFYEQYF
v_call: TRBV18; clone_size: NA; d_call: TRBD1; cdr3_length: 13; j_call: TRBJ2-7; cdr3_nt: TGTGCCAGCTCGACAGGGGGCGCGGGGGAGCAGTACTTC; cdr3_aa: CASSTGGAGEQYF
v_call: TRBV7-2; clone_size: NA; d_call: NA; cdr3_length: 16; j_call: TRBJ2-1; cdr3_nt: TGTGCCAGCAGCTTAGAACGGAGCGGGCGCCACAATGAGCAGTTCTTC; cdr3_aa: CASSLERSGRHNEQFF
v_call: TRBV30; clone_size: NA; d_call: NA; cdr3_length: 11; j_call: TRBJ2-7; cdr3_nt: TGTGCCTGGACAGGAACCTACGAGCAGTACTTC; cdr3_aa: CAWTGTYEQYF
v_call: TRBV4-1; clone_size: NA; d_call: TRBD1; cdr3_length: 18; j_call: TRBJ2-3; cdr3_nt: TGCGCCAGCAGCCCGGGGACAGATCCGAAACCTAGCACAGATACGCAGTATTTT; cdr3_aa: CASSPGTDPKPSTDTQYF
v_call: TRBV30; clone_size: NA; d_call: NA; cdr3_length: 15; j_call: TRBJ2-1; cdr3_nt: TGTGCCTGGACCGACCTACTGATATCCTACAATGAGCAGTTCTTC; cdr3_aa: CAWTDLLISYNEQFF